This T cell receptor beta chain was obtained from a study of blood T cell repertoires in COVID-19. In the original analysis: Cell counts per sample came from amplifying reference gene primers. This table comes from immunoSEQ multiplex PCR, and its TCRdb copy is limited to in-frame clones, with some not included. V, J and clone size are taken as reported in that table, and D and trimming were inferred from the DNA itself. The sample has hundreds of thousands of clones; over 70% are singletons. The Seattle patients, enrolled during active infection, were followed longitudinally. Trimming took off 3 bases at V and 0 bases at J, with 18 bases between the two ends. The CDR3 has 18 residues. Germline V gene lookup returns CDR1 SGHDT and CDR2 YYEEEE.

The clonotype originates from a woman between 70 and 85 years old with COVID-19, enrolled during active disease. This sequence joins TRBV5-6 and TRBJ1-4; D call uncertain. Sample: peripheral blood. The DNA of the CDR3 is TGTGCCAGCAGCTCTCATCTCGTCGAGAGTTCAACTAATGAAAAACTGTTTTTT. It is translated as CASSSHLVESSTNEKLFF. Complete variable domain (other parts from reference TRBV5-6 and TRBJ1-4): DAGVTQSPTHLIKTRGQQVTLRCSPKSGHDTVSWYQQALGQGPQFIFQYYEEEERQRGNFPDRFSGHQFPNYSSELNVNALLLGDSALYLCASSSHLVESSTNEKLFFGSGTQLSVL.